One and the same sample provided the 2 T cell receptor beta chains below, sequenced in a study of shared clonotypes between healthy human individuals. The repertoire was sequenced with immunoSEQ multiplex PCR; TCRdb's copy has only in-frame clones and lacks some. The table records about 500,000 clones, roughly three quarters of them present only once. Sequencing was carried out using PBMCs. These TCRs come from a woman aged 40 to 50 in good health. Some clones in this sample may be carry-over from other donors' samples.

The chain has TRBV19 and TRBJ2-7; 8 nucleotides agree with TRBD2. Germline V CDR1 and CDR2: LNHDA, SQIVND (reference sequence). This CDR3 comprises 15 residues. The junction had 12 bases not matched to a gene; V was cut back by 5 bases and J by 6 bases. This CDR3 reads CASSETGTSEVEQYF. CDR3 DNA: TGTGCCAGTAGTGAAACCGGGACTAGTGAGGTCGAGCAGTACTTC.

The chain employs TRBV27 and TRBJ1-2, with 9 positions matching TRBD1. V shed 3 bases and J 1 base; nucleotides not matched to a gene: 15. CDR1 is MNHEY, CDR2 SMNVEV, per germline (reference sequence). The CDR3 length is 19 residues. The CDR3 DNA follows: TGTGCCAGCAGTTTGAACGCCGGGACAGGGAGGGGAAGTAACTATGGCTACACCTTC. Translating it yields CASSLNAGTGRGSNYGYTF.